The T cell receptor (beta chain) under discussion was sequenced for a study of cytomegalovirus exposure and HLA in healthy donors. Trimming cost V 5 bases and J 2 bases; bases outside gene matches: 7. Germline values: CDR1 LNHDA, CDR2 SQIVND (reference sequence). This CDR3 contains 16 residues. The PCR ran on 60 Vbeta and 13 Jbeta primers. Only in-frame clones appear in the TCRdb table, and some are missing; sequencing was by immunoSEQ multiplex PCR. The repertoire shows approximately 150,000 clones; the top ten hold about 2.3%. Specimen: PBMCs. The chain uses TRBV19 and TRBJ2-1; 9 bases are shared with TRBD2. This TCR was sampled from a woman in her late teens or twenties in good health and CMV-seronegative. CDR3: CASSASGAPTYNEQFF. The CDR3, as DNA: TGTGCCAGTAGTGCTAGCGGGGCCCCCACCTACAATGAGCAGTTCTTC. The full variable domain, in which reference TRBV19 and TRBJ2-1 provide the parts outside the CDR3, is DGGITQSPKYLFRKEGQNVTLSCEQNLNHDAMYWYRQDPGQGLRLIYYSQIVNDFQKGDIAEGYSVSREKKESFPLTVTSAQKNPTAFYLCASSASGAPTYNEQFFGPGTRLTVL.